This TCR beta chain is from a study of Graves' ophthalmopathy and Graves' hyperthyroidism. Recruitment covered hyperthyroidism patients aged 18 to 65 whose new diagnosis was of under 2 months' duration. Orbital computed tomography, thyroid ultrasound, TRAb, serum thyroxine and clinical symptoms formed the basis of diagnosis. This clonotype has at least ten counts. The antigen is not known. RNA served as the template for amplifying TCR beta CDR3 regions. First-round RT-PCR employed HTBI primers, with a second-round multiplex PCR after it. TCRdb re-derived calls from the multiplex PCR reads in MiXCR, one entry per CDR3 protein. The sample lists roughly 1.1 million distinct CDR3 sequences; about two fifths were seen once. Overall study findings and caveats: Thyroid clonotypes that were expanded above 0.001 frequency mostly also appeared in blood.

The CDR3 has 12 residues. Trimming left V 8 bases short and J 3 bases short, with 14 bases between. CDR1 SQVTM and CDR2 ANQGSEA come from the germline V gene. This TCR came from an adult man with Graves' hyperthyroidism. V is TRBV29-1 and J is TRBJ2-7; D is ambiguous. The sample taken for sequencing was peripheral blood or thyroid tissue (not recorded which). The CDR3: CSSGPSSYEQYF. The CDR3 DNA is TGCAGCTCGGGCCCCTCGAGCTACGAGCAGTACTTC.